This T cell receptor beta chain derives from a study of blood T cell repertoires in COVID-19. Turning to the study itself: Sites across the United States, Italy and Spain contributed samples from acute and convalescent COVID-19. Nucleic acid was either cDNA or gDNA, and it came from T cells, B-cell-depleted T cells, or PBMCs.

CDR3 length: 17 residues. Trimming left V 1 base short and J 4 bases short, with 19 bases between. Germline V lookup: CDR1 SGHAT, CDR2 FQNNGV. Per the authors' pipeline: Cell counts per sample came from amplifying reference gene primers. Clones were read by immunoSEQ multiplex PCR, and TCRdb kept only the in-frame ones, dropping some. For V, J and clone size, that table is used; D and trimming come from the DNA. This sample has 200,000 to 250,000 clones, with about 85% found just once. The TCR was taken from a man aged 40-49 years with acute or convalescent COVID-19. Sequencing was done on a sample of peripheral blood. V usage is TRBV11-2 and J usage is TRBJ2-5, with D possibly matching TRBD1 (6 bases). CDR3 sequence (DNA): TGTGCCAGCAGCTTAGGTTCCCGTGGGGGCAGTGGAGAGACCCAGTACTTC. Its protein product is CASSLGSRGGSGETQYF. Full variable domain (outside the CDR3, taken from reference TRBV11-2 and TRBJ2-5): EAGVAQSPRYKIIEKRQSVAFWCNPISGHATLYWYQQILGQGPKLLIQFQNNGVVDDSQLPKDRFSAERLKGVDSTLKIQPAKLEDSAVYLCASSLGSRGGSGETQYFGPGTRLLVL.